The 22 T cell receptor beta chains listed next were all sequenced from one sample in a study of blood T cell repertoires in COVID-19. Measured with immunoSEQ multiplex PCR; TCRdb has only the in-frame clones, and not every one. The sample includes around 200,000 clones, about 83% of them seen just once. Sequencing input: peripheral blood. The receptors were gathered from an older person with COVID-19, enrolled during active disease.

CDR3 nucleotide sequence: TGTGCCAGCAGTGGTGGGAGGCAGGTAGTAAGCTACGAGCAGTACTTC. It yields the protein CASSGGRQVVSYEQYF. The chain links TRBV2 to TRBJ2-7, with D perhaps matching TRBD2 (6 bases). Trimming took 4 bases from V and 3 from J, leaving 19 bases between them. Germline V gene lookup returns CDR1 SNHLY and CDR2 FYNNEI. This CDR3 contains 16 residues.

The chain combines TRBV27 with TRBJ2-7; 8 bases line up with TRBD2. The junction had 20 bases not matched to a gene; V was cut back by 5 bases and J by 5 bases. The CDR3 is made up of 18 amino acids. Germline lookup yields CDR1 MNHEY and CDR2 SMNVEV (reference sequence). As DNA, the CDR3 is TGTGCCAGCAGTCCTAGGGGGGGGGAGCGGGAGAAGAGCAACGAGCAGTACTTC. Its translation: CASSPRGGEREKSNEQYF.

The rearrangement uses TRBV7-9 and TRBJ2-7; 9 bases are shared with TRBD1. J was trimmed by 2 bases and V by 5 bases; bases with no gene match: 1. CDR1 is SEHNR and CDR2 is FQNEAQ in the germline V gene (reference sequence). CDR3 length: 13 residues. The CDR3 loop reads CASSGTGTYEQYF. The CDR3, as DNA: TGTGCCAGCAGCGGGACAGGGACCTACGAGCAGTACTTC.

The chain employs TRBV5-6 and TRBJ1-6; D ambiguous. The V gene's germline CDR1 is SGHDT and CDR2 YYEEEE. Deletions cut 2 bases from V and 7 bases from J, with 19 bases between. The CDR3 is made up of 17 amino acids. This CDR3 reads CASSFRMMGELNSPLHF. The CDR3 coding sequence is TGTGCCAGCAGCTTCCGGATGATGGGCGAGTTGAATTCACCCCTCCACTTT.

This chain connects TRBV4-1 to TRBJ1-2; tentatively, D is TRBD1 (6 bases). V was clipped by 6 bases and J by 1 base, with 15 bases between them. Germline V CDR1 and CDR2: MGHRA, YSYEKL. This CDR3 is 15 amino acids long. CDR3 bases: TGCGCCAGCAGGGAATATCCGGACAGTAACTATGGCTACACCTTC. Protein: CASREYPDSNYGYTF.

The rearrangement uses TRBV27 and TRBJ2-6; the match to TRBD1 covers 9 bases. The V gene's germline CDR1 is MNHEY and CDR2 SMNVEV (reference sequence). V lost 5 bases and J lost 1; bases outside the gene matches: 18. The CDR3 totals 21 residues. For the CDR3, the DNA is TGTGCCAGCAGTCTCAAAGGGACAGGGAGCCTGAAGTCGTCTGGGGCCAACGTCCTGACTTTC. Translated: CASSLKGTGSLKSSGANVLTF.

V gene TRBV7-2 combines with J gene TRBJ1-6; 9 bases are shared with TRBD1. Per the germline V gene, CDR1 is SGHTA and CDR2 is FQGNSA. CDR3 length: 14 residues. V dropped 6 bases and J dropped 7; count of bases not matched to a gene: 4. The CDR3 sequence: CASSEQGANSPLHF. CDR3 nucleotides: TGTGCCAGCAGTGAACAGGGGGCCAATTCACCCCTCCACTTT.

V gene TRBV19 combines with J gene TRBJ1-4; D may be TRBD1 (5 bases). CDR1 LNHDA and CDR2 SQIVND come from the germline V gene (reference sequence). The CDR3 loop spans 16 amino acids. The V end was cut by 5 bases, the J end by 5 bases, with 18 bases between. DNA for the CDR3: TGTGCCAGTAGTTTTCGGCAGGGCATAGGGAATGAAAAACTGTTTTTT. The encoded protein is CASSFRQGIGNEKLFF.

The rearrangement uses TRBV7-6 and TRBJ1-6; 7 bases agree with TRBD1. This CDR3 has 15 amino acids. Germline V gene lookup returns CDR1 SGHVS and CDR2 FNYEAQ. V lost 5 bases, J lost 7 bases, and 8 bases stayed unmatched. CDR3 bases: TGTGCCAGCAGCCTACTGACAGGGAGCAATTCACCCCTCCACTTT. Protein sequence: CASSLLTGSNSPLHF.

The rearrangement joins TRBV4-3 to TRBJ2-7; D is unclear. Trimming removed 11 bases at V and 0 bases at J, with 20 bases between. Germline V CDR1 and CDR2: LGHNA, YSLEER. The CDR3 consists of 15 residues. The CDR3 sequence: CAPGLGDVSSYEQYF. Written as DNA, the CDR3 is TGCGCCCCTGGATTGGGCGACGTGAGCTCCTACGAGCAGTACTTC.

The gene calls are TRBV27 and TRBJ2-1; D might be TRBD2 (5 bases). This CDR3 has 13 amino acids. Per germline, CDR1 MNHEY and CDR2 SMNVEV (reference sequence). V lost 6 bases and J lost 6, with 12 bases in between. The CDR3 region is CASRTSSRNEQFF. The CDR3 region has the DNA TGTGCCAGCAGAACTAGTTCCCGCAATGAGCAGTTCTTC.

The chain carries TRBV4-3 and TRBJ2-2; no firm D call. The CDR3 covers 13 residues. Germline V lookup: CDR1 LGHNA, CDR2 YSLEER. V lost 1 base and J 6 bases, leaving 6 bases between the germline ends. The DNA of the CDR3 is TGCGCCAGCAGCCAAGCCCGGGCCGGGGAGCTGTTTTTT. Amino acids: CASSQARAGELFF.

The chain employs TRBV7-7 and TRBJ1-4; D gene unclear. V shed 5 bases and J shed 6 bases, with 22 bases lying between them. Germline V gene lookup returns CDR1 SSHAT and CDR2 FNYEAQ (reference sequence). The CDR3 is made up of 17 amino acids. CDR3 sequence (DNA): TGTGCCAGCAGCCGACACCGCTCAACCGAAAAGGATGAAAAACTGTTTTTT. Amino acids: CASSRHRSTEKDEKLFF.

The V and J genes are TRBV6-2 or TRBV6-3 and TRBJ2-5; 7 bases line up with TRBD2. The J segment lost 4 bases and the V segment lost 5 bases, leaving 13 bases of the junction unmatched. Per germline, CDR1 MNHEY and CDR2 SVGEGT. This CDR3 region has 16 residues. For the CDR3, the DNA is TGTGCCAGCAGTGACCCTTCGCGGGAGACGGGAGAGACCCAGTACTTC. As protein: CASSDPSRETGETQYF.

This chain joins TRBV2 and TRBJ2-3; 7 nucleotides agree with TRBD1. The V gene's germline CDR1 is SNHLY and CDR2 FYNNEI. The CDR3 runs 16 residues. V was pared by 6 bases and J by 0 bases, with 9 bases of the junction left unmatched. The CDR3, as DNA: TGTGCCAGCAGAAAGGGGGACAGCCTTAGCACAGATACGCAGTATTTT. Its protein is CASRKGDSLSTDTQYF.

V usage is TRBV2 and J usage is TRBJ1-2; 7 bases fit TRBD1. Trimming removed 2 bases from V and 5 bases from J; junction bases left unmatched: 5. This CDR3 contains 14 residues. The V gene's germline CDR1 is SNHLY and CDR2 FYNNEI. This chain's CDR3 is CASSETDRPYGYTF. The CDR3 DNA sequence: TGTGCCAGCAGTGAAACGGACAGGCCTTATGGCTACACCTTC. Looking up the rest from reference TRBV2 and TRBJ1-2 gives the full variable domain: EPEVTQTPSHQVTQMGQEVILRCVPISNHLYFYWYRQILGQKVEFLVSFYNNEISEKSEIFDDQFSVERPDGSNFTLKIRSTKLEDSAMYFCASSETDRPYGYTFGSGTRLTVV.

The chain links TRBV15 to TRBJ1-2; 7 bases match TRBD1. The V and J ends lost 4 bases and 4 bases, in that order; junction bases with no gene match: 6. The CDR3 contains 14 residues. The germline V gene encodes CDR1 LNHNV and CDR2 YYDKDF (reference sequence). The CDR3 reads CATSTRDSTYGYTF. CDR3 nucleotides: TGTGCCACCAGCACCCGGGACAGCACCTATGGCTACACCTTC.

The V call is TRBV28, the J call TRBJ1-2, with D perhaps matching TRBD1 (5 bases). The V end lost 5 bases, the J end lost 1 base, and 8 bases lay between the germline ends. CDR3 length equals 13 residues. The germline V gene encodes CDR1 MDHEN and CDR2 SYDVKM. CDR3 sequence reads: CASSTGFNYGYTF. DNA of the CDR3: TGTGCCAGCAGTACAGGTTTTAACTATGGCTACACCTTC.

The genes are TRBV5-4 and TRBJ1-2; TRBD1 matches 7 bases. Germline V CDR1 and CDR2: SGHNT, YYREEE (reference sequence). This CDR3 spans 14 amino acids. V lost 3 bases and J lost 4; bases outside the gene matches: 6. In nucleotides, the CDR3 is TGTGCCAGCAGCTCCGTGGGACAGTCCTATGGCTACACCTTC. As protein: CASSSVGQSYGYTF.

The chain employs TRBV27 and TRBJ2-2; D is perhaps TRBD2 (7 bases). V was trimmed by 1 base and J by 1 base, leaving 13 bases between them. The CDR3 is 17 amino acids. Germline CDR1 is MNHEY and CDR2 is SMNVEV (reference sequence). As DNA, the CDR3 is TGTGCCAGCAGTTTATTTGGCGGGGGCCTGAACACCGGGGAGCTGTTTTTT. This translates into CASSLFGGGLNTGELFF.

This chain joins TRBV5-1 and TRBJ2-1; 9 nucleotides match TRBD2. CDR1 is SGHRS, CDR2 YFSETQ, per germline. CDR3 length equals 16 residues. With V trimmed by 4 bases and J by 0 bases, 5 bases remained unmatched. The CDR3 spells CASSAHSGSSYNEQFF. CDR3 nucleotide sequence: TGCGCCAGCAGCGCGCATAGCGGGAGCTCCTACAATGAGCAGTTCTTC.

For the CDR3, the DNA is TGCGCCAGCAGCTTGGAACAGTCAGAAGCTTTCTTT. It specifies CASSLEQSEAFF. The chain combines TRBV5-1 with TRBJ1-1; D unresolved. CDR1 SGHRS and CDR2 YFSETQ come from the germline V gene. V lost 0 bases, J lost 8 bases, and 8 bases lay in between. The CDR3 runs 12 residues. The variable domain in full, completed from reference TRBV5-1 and TRBJ1-1, reads KAGVTQTPRYLIKTRGQQVTLSCSPISGHRSVSWYQQTPGQGLQFLFEYFSETQRNKGNFPGRFSGRQFSNSRSEMNVSTLELGDSALYLCASSLEQSEAFFGQGTRLTVV.